The next 10 T cell receptor beta chains were all read from a single sample in a study of shared clonotypes between healthy human individuals. The assay was immunoSEQ multiplex PCR, and TCRdb's table has in-frame clones only and misses some. The sample shows about 1.1 million clones, approximately 75% of them seen only once. Specimen: memory CD4+ T cells from PBMCs. Indicated subset: CD45RA-negative fraction. Source of these receptors: a man between 18 and 35 years old in good health. Some clones in this sample may be carry-over from other donors' samples.

The rearrangement joins TRBV29-1 to TRBJ2-3; tentatively, D is TRBD1 (6 bases). The CDR3 spans 15 residues. Germline-derived CDR1 and CDR2 are SQVTM and ANQGSEA. Trimming shortened V by 1 base and J by 0 bases, and 11 bases separated the two germline ends. For the CDR3, the DNA is TGCAGCGTTGAAGGGACAGCCTCTAGCACAGATACGCAGTATTTT. Encoded protein: CSVEGTASSTDTQYF.

The chain uses TRBV7-2 and TRBJ2-2; unclear D gene. Germline lookup yields CDR1 SGHTA and CDR2 FQGNSA. CDR3 length: 13 amino acids. V shed 4 bases and J shed 5 bases, with 8 bases lying between them. The CDR3 loop is CASSSRRTGELFF. The CDR3 DNA is TGTGCCAGCAGCTCGCGGCGGACCGGGGAGCTGTTTTTT.

The J gene is TRBJ1-1, the V gene TRBV25-1; tentatively, D is TRBD1 (6 bases). The V end was cut by 3 bases, the J end by 4 bases, with 15 bases between. This CDR3 spans 15 amino acids. The germline V gene has CDR1 MGHDK and CDR2 SYGVNS. DNA for the CDR3: TGTGCCAGCAGTGAGGGGGCGGGGGGAGTCACTGAAGCTTTCTTT. This codes for CASSEGAGGVTEAFF.

The chain is built from TRBV5-1 and TRBJ1-4; possibly TRBD1 for D (6 bases). V was pared by 4 bases and J by 10 bases, with 20 bases between. This CDR3 comprises 15 residues. Germline CDR1 is SGHRS and CDR2 is YFSETQ. CDR3 in amino acids: CASSTDSPDQGKLFF. The CDR3 bases are TGCGCCAGCAGCACGGACAGTCCCGATCAGGGAAAACTGTTTTTT.

The chain joins TRBV6-5 to TRBJ2-1; no reliable D call. V gave up 6 bases and J gave up 7 bases, with 13 bases separating them. The germline V gene has CDR1 MNHEY and CDR2 SVGAGI. The CDR3 is 13 amino acids. CDR3 loop: CASSPELLNEQFF. DNA for the CDR3: TGTGCCAGCAGCCCAGAGCTTTTAAATGAGCAGTTCTTC.

V gene TRBV19 combines with J gene TRBJ1-2, with TRBD1 identical over 8 bases. The germline CDR1 and CDR2 sequences are LNHDA and SQIVND (reference sequence). The CDR3 sequence is 17 residues long. Germline trimming cut 4 bases from V and 2 bases from J; bases unmatched to any gene: 12. CDR3 in amino acids: CASSTTTGASRNYGYTF. In nucleotides, the CDR3 is TGTGCCAGTAGTACAACGACAGGGGCTTCTCGGAACTATGGCTACACCTTC.

The J gene is TRBJ2-5, the V gene TRBV2, with 7 bases that match TRBD2. CDR1 and CDR2 (germline): SNHLY, FYNNEI. CDR3 length: 16 residues. V was pared by 3 bases and J by 0 bases, with 7 bases of the junction left unmatched. The CDR3 nucleotides read TGTGCCAGCAGTGACCGAGCGGGACGAAACCAAGAGACCCAGTACTTC. Protein sequence: CASSDRAGRNQETQYF.

The rearrangement joins TRBV6-5 to TRBJ2-3; D gene uncertain. The V gene lost 6 bases and the J gene lost 11 bases, with 18 bases spanning the gap. This CDR3 contains 13 residues. Germline V lookup: CDR1 MNHEY, CDR2 SVGAGI. CDR3 region: CASRGRQAPMQYF. In nucleotides, the CDR3 is TGTGCCAGCAGAGGAAGACAAGCGCCAATGCAGTATTTT.

This clone was seen just once. J is TRBJ2-2 and V is TRBV5-1, with D perhaps matching TRBD1 (6 bases). The ends were cut back, 4 bases at V and 0 bases at J, with 10 bases in the middle. The germline V gene encodes CDR1 SGHRS and CDR2 YFSETQ. There are 15 residues in the CDR3. Here the CDR3 reads CASSRDNANTGELFF. As DNA, the CDR3 is TGCGCCAGCAGCCGGGACAACGCGAACACCGGGGAGCTGTTTTTT.

The V call is TRBV28, the J call TRBJ2-5; TRBD1 or TRBD2 may be the D gene (5 bases each). The CDR3 totals 13 residues. Germline-derived CDR1 and CDR2 are MDHEN and SYDVKM. The germline V and J ends were trimmed by 6 bases and 5 bases, with 13 bases remaining between them. The CDR3 region is CASRVGGGETQYF. The CDR3 nucleotides read TGTGCCAGCAGGGTTGGTGGGGGTGAGACCCAGTACTTC.